Presented here are 8 T cell receptor beta chains from one specimen sequenced in a study of beta chain features in type 1 diabetes. Expressed TCRB transcripts were sequenced after all isolated RNA was converted to cDNA. Some clones are missing from TCRdb's copy, which holds only in-frame ones; the method was immunoSEQ multiplex PCR. The table lists about 140,000 clones, roughly 9.3% of them singletons, with almost 0.65% in the top ten. Sequencing was carried out using central memory CD4+ T cells from blood. These receptors all come from a woman between 40 and 50 years old in good health.

The J gene is TRBJ1-2, the V gene TRBV5-4; weak D call: TRBD1 (6 bases). CDR1 SGHNT and CDR2 YYREEE come from the germline V gene (reference sequence). This CDR3 is 16 amino acids long. The V end lost 3 bases, the J end lost 8 bases, and 23 bases lay between the germline ends. For the CDR3, the DNA is TGTGCCAGCAGCTCCAACCAGAACCGGGACAAGGGCGGCTACACCTTC. Translating gives CASSSNQNRDKGGYTF. Variable domain in full (rest from reference TRBV5-4 and TRBJ1-2): ETGVTQSPTHLIKTRGQQVTLRCSSQSGHNTVSWYQQALGQGPQFIFQYYREEENGRGNFPPRFSGLQFPNYSSELNVNALELDDSALYLCASSSNQNRDKGGYTFGSGTRLTVV.

This clone was seen repeatedly, ten times or more. V gene TRBV19 combines with J gene TRBJ2-3, with 8 bases that match TRBD1. Germline assignment: CDR1 LNHDA and CDR2 SQIVND (reference sequence). The CDR3 sequence is 16 residues long. J was trimmed by 3 bases and V by 2 bases; bases with no gene match: 7. The CDR3: CASSILVTGATDTQYF. For the CDR3, the DNA is TGTGCCAGTAGTATATTGGTGACAGGGGCAACAGATACGCAGTATTTT.

This clone was seen only a few times. J is TRBJ2-6 and V is TRBV14; possible D gene TRBD1, 6 bases. Trimming took 4 bases from V and 3 from J, leaving 13 bases between them. CDR1 is SGHDN, CDR2 FVKESK, per germline. The CDR3 length is 16 residues. This CDR3 is CASSRYRVIGANVLTF. The CDR3 region has the DNA TGTGCCAGCAGCCGTTACAGGGTAATTGGGGCCAACGTCCTGACTTTC.

The DNA of the CDR3 is TGTGCCAGCACCCCTCAGGGGAGAGGCTACACCTTC. It is translated as CASTPQGRGYTF. This chain connects TRBV28 to TRBJ1-2; possibly TRBD1 for D (6 bases). V lost 7 bases to trimming and J lost 8 bases, with 14 bases between them. CDR3 length equals 12 residues. Germline CDR1 MDHEN, CDR2 SYDVKM.

The chain employs TRBV27 and TRBJ2-1, with a weak D call TRBD1 (5 bases). The CDR3 consists of 14 residues. The germline gives CDR1 MNHEY, CDR2 SMNVEV (reference sequence). V was trimmed by 6 bases and J by 8 bases, leaving 17 bases between them. CDR3 nucleotides: TGTGCCAGCAGAGGGGTTTTGGTCGTTGATGAGCAGTTCTTC. This translates into CASRGVLVVDEQFF.

The chain is built from TRBV5-1 and TRBJ2-2, with TRBD2 matching 9 bases. With V trimmed by 7 bases and J by 1 base, 2 bases remained unmatched. The CDR3 has 14 residues. Germline assignment: CDR1 SGHRS and CDR2 YFSETQ. CDR3 residues: CASRLAVNTGELFF. The CDR3 DNA is TGCGCCAGCCGACTAGCGGTGAACACCGGGGAGCTGTTTTTT.

This clone was observed at least ten times. This sequence joins TRBV11-2 and TRBJ2-7; possible D gene TRBD2, 6 bases. The ends were cut back, 5 bases at V and 7 bases at J, with 18 bases in the middle. Germline CDR1 and CDR2: SGHAT and FQNNGV. The CDR3 extends over 14 amino acids. In DNA form, the CDR3 reads TGTGCCAGCAGCAGGGGCAGGGAAGGGAGGGAGCAGTACTTC. It yields the protein CASSRGREGREQYF.

Only a few counts were recorded for this clone. The chain carries TRBV18 and TRBJ2-1; 13 bases map to TRBD2. This CDR3 contains 15 residues. V was pared by 2 bases and J by 9 bases, with 4 bases of the junction left unmatched. Germline CDR1 is KGHSH and CDR2 is LQKENI. This CDR3 is CASSPTSGGASEQFF. As DNA, the CDR3 is TGTGCCAGCTCACCAACTAGCGGGGGGGCAAGTGAGCAGTTCTTC.